One and the same sample provided the 16 T cell receptor beta chains below, sequenced in a study of chemoradiotherapy in HPV16-positive cancers. TCRdb keeps only in-frame clones here, not all; method: immunoSEQ multiplex PCR. The sample contains about 53,000 clones, around 90% of which appear only once. This material consisted of blood, taken from a patient who underwent chemoradiotherapy. The receptor source for this set is a human donor with HPV-associated anogenital cancer.

The rearrangement joins TRBV5-4 to TRBJ2-1; the D gene could be TRBD1 or TRBD2 (5 bases each). CDR3 size: 14 residues. Trimming took off 1 base at V and 5 bases at J, with 10 bases between the two ends. The germline V gene encodes CDR1 SGHNT and CDR2 YYREEE (reference sequence). The CDR3 spells CASSLRLGDNEQFF. In DNA form, the CDR3 reads TGTGCCAGCAGCTTGAGATTGGGGGACAATGAGCAGTTCTTC.

The chain is built from TRBV7-2 and TRBJ1-2, with 8 bases matching TRBD1. The CDR3 loop spans 15 amino acids. V gave up 1 base and J gave up 8 bases; unmatched junction bases: 9. CDR1 is SGHTA, CDR2 FQGNSA, per germline. CDR3 sequence: CASSLGTGPFEGYTF. The CDR3, as DNA: TGTGCCAGCAGCTTAGGGACAGGGCCCTTTGAGGGCTACACCTTC.

This chain uses TRBV19 with TRBJ2-5; D perhaps matches TRBD2 (6 bases). V lost 3 bases and J 5 bases, leaving 10 bases between the germline ends. The CDR3 sequence is 13 residues long. CDR1 is LNHDA and CDR2 is SQIVND in the germline V gene (reference sequence). The CDR3 sequence: CASSMYGGETQYF. The CDR3 coding sequence is TGTGCCAGTAGTATGTATGGAGGGGAGACCCAGTACTTC.

The chain links TRBV6-5 to TRBJ2-7; D gene unclear. V lost 5 bases, J lost 3 bases, and 5 bases lay in between. This CDR3 region has 11 residues. Germline V gene lookup returns CDR1 MNHEY and CDR2 SVGAGI. The CDR3 reads CASSPFYEQYF. As DNA, the CDR3 is TGTGCCAGCAGTCCCTTCTACGAGCAGTACTTC.

V usage is TRBV5-1 and J usage is TRBJ2-3, with D possibly being TRBD1 or TRBD2 (5 bases each). This CDR3 contains 14 residues. CDR1 and CDR2 (germline): SGHRS, YFSETQ. Trimming shortened V by 0 bases and J by 0 bases, and 5 bases separated the two germline ends. CDR3 nucleotides: TGCGCCAGCAGCTTGGGGGACAGCACAGATACGCAGTATTTT. Its protein product is CASSLGDSTDTQYF.

The chain joins TRBV9 to TRBJ2-5, with 8 bases aligning to TRBD2. Trimming took 3 bases from V and 4 from J; bases not matched to a gene: 8. Germline V gene lookup returns CDR1 SGDLS and CDR2 YYNGEE. The CDR3 is 15 amino acids. CDR3 amino acids: CASSGGGTRGETQYF. CDR3 nucleotide sequence: TGTGCCAGCAGCGGAGGGGGGACTAGAGGAGAGACCCAGTACTTC.

The rearrangement joins TRBV2 to TRBJ2-1, with TRBD1 matching over 8 bases. Germline V gene lookup returns CDR1 SNHLY and CDR2 FYNNEI. This CDR3 region has 13 residues. The V and J ends lost 7 bases and 14 bases, in that order; junction bases with no gene match: 13. This CDR3 reads CASKVTGASWEFF. The CDR3 DNA follows: TGTGCCAGCAAGGTGACAGGGGCTTCCTGGGAGTTCTTC.

This clone ranks as medium-sized. The chain is built from TRBV19 and TRBJ2-7; 9 bases align to TRBD1. CDR3 length: 16 residues. Germline trimming cut 3 bases from V and 2 bases from J; bases unmatched to any gene: 8. Per germline, CDR1 LNHDA and CDR2 SQIVND (reference sequence). The CDR3 bases are TGTGCCAGTAGTATGGTGGGACAGGGAGGGACCTACGAGCAGTACTTC. Residues: CASSMVGQGGTYEQYF.

This chain joins TRBV5-5 and TRBJ1-1; no clear D gene. The germline V gene has CDR1 SGHKS and CDR2 YYEKEE (reference sequence). The CDR3 is 14 residues long. Trimming took off 5 bases at V and 0 bases at J, with 11 bases between the two ends. DNA for the CDR3: TGTGCCAGCAGGCGTGATTCAATGAACACTGAAGCTTTCTTT. It encodes CASRRDSMNTEAFF.

V and J are TRBV7-2 and TRBJ1-1; TRBD1 is a possible D gene (6 bases). Germline loops: CDR1 SGHTA, CDR2 FQGNSA. The CDR3 totals 15 residues. Trimming shortened V by 1 base and J by 5 bases, and 14 bases separated the two germline ends. The CDR3 bases are TGTGCCAGCAGCTTAGGTGGGGGCGCAACGACTGAAGCTTTCTTT. Amino acid sequence: CASSLGGGATTEAFF.

CDR3 coding DNA: TGTGCCAGCAGCGCCCCAAGCGGGACCTACAATGAGCAGTTCTTC. Protein sequence: CASSAPSGTYNEQFF. The rearrangement joins TRBV9 to TRBJ2-1, with 7 nucleotides matching TRBD2. CDR1 is SGDLS and CDR2 is YYNGEE in the germline V gene. V lost 3 bases, J lost 2 bases, and 5 bases stayed unmatched. This CDR3 is built from 15 residues.

The chain combines TRBV12-2 with TRBJ2-3. TRBV12-2 is noted as a pseudogene. This CDR3 has 14 residues. The CDR3 spells CAPDRALSLDTQYF. For the CDR3, the DNA is TGTGCACCTGACCGGGCCCTTAGCCTGGATACGCAGTATTTT.

The chain uses TRBV4-2 and TRBJ1-2, with 9 positions matching TRBD1. Germline trimming cut 6 bases from V and 7 bases from J; bases unmatched to any gene: 6. CDR1 and CDR2 from the germline V gene are LGHNA and YNFKEQ. This CDR3 spans 13 amino acids. The CDR3 region has the DNA TGTGCCAGCAGTCGGACAGGGGATGTTGGCTACACCTTC. Amino acid sequence: CASSRTGDVGYTF.

This clone showed up just a few times. The chain recombines TRBV27 with TRBJ1-1; D unresolved. CDR1 is MNHEY and CDR2 is SMNVEV in the germline V gene (reference sequence). The CDR3 contains 13 residues. The ends were cut back, 5 bases at V and 5 bases at J, with 12 bases in the middle. The CDR3 nucleotides are TGTGCCAGCAGTACCCAGGCACGAACTGAAGCTTTCTTT. Encoded protein: CASSTQARTEAFF.

CDR3 sequence: CASSFENSPLHF. The DNA for the CDR3 is TGTGCCAGCAGCTTCGAGAATTCACCCCTCCACTTT. J is TRBJ1-6 and V is TRBV7-9; D not resolved. Germline V lookup: CDR1 SEHNR, CDR2 FQNEAQ (reference sequence). Trimming pared 3 bases from V and 7 bases from J, leaving 4 bases between. This CDR3 is 12 amino acids long.

The CDR3 region is CASQSPGADEQYF. DNA for the CDR3: TGTGCCAGTCAGTCCCCCGGAGCGGACGAGCAGTACTTC. The rearrangement links TRBV2 to TRBJ2-7; D may be TRBD2 (5 bases). This CDR3 spans 13 amino acids. Trimming removed 9 bases at V and 5 bases at J, with 17 bases between. Germline V gives CDR1 SNHLY, CDR2 FYNNEI.